This T cell receptor (beta chain) comes out of a study of cytomegalovirus exposure and HLA in healthy donors. With 60 Vbeta and 13 Jbeta primers, the PCR was carried out. Sequencing used immunoSEQ multiplex PCR; TCRdb keeps in-frame clones, though not all of them. The sample consists of about 31,000 clones, around 40% of them appearing once. CDR3 length: 13 residues. Samples came from healthy bone marrow donors. The sequencing sample was made of PBMCs. J is TRBJ1-2 and V is TRBV21-1; TRBD1, the D gene given by the table, was not confirmed from the DNA. TRBV21-1 is a pseudogene. This TCR came from a woman in her fifties or sixties in good health and CMV-seronegative. CDR3 nucleotides: TGTGCCAGCAGTCCGACAGGGGCCATCGGCTACACCTTC. Its protein product is CASSPTGAIGYTF.